A selection of T cell receptor beta chains follows, all from one sample in a study of regulatory T cells in long-lasting Graves disease. Using its own MiXCR run on the multiplex PCR reads, TCRdb lists one record per CDR3 protein. The repertoire holds fewer than 650,000 distinct CDR3 sequences, with about 16% as singletons. These data also formed part of another study, on T cells in Graves' hyperthyroidism and ophthalmopathy.

The source material was peripheral blood mononuclear cells (PBMCs), sampled at new diagnosis, from a patient treated with antithyroid drugs. The origin of the receptors is a man aged 18 to 29 with Graves disease. Each CDR3 is given with its conserved first and last residue. Each record gives: clone size, CDR3 length, V gene, J gene, D gene, CDR3 DNA, CDR3 protein. The D gene is left open where the match is weak. Where a row states a size, it is once, few, many or the class of an expanded clone; other rows omit it.

>.|11|TRBV6-9|TRBJ1-1|.
TGTGCCAGCAGTTTGGAGATTGAAGCTTTCTTT
CASSLEIEAFF
>many|15|TRBV30|TRBJ1-1|TRBD1
TGTGCCTGGAGTACCCAGGGACAGGGGAACACTGAAGCTTTCTTT
CAWSTQGQGNTEAFF
>few|16|TRBV20-1|TRBJ2-3|.
TGCACCGGAGCCCCTTACGAGACAGGGAGGACAGATACGCAGTATTTT
CTGAPYETGRTDTQYF
>few|15|TRBV29-1|TRBJ1-2|TRBD1
TGCAGCGGAGCCGGGACAGGGATATCTAACTATGGCTACACCTTC
CSGAGTGISNYGYTF
>many|13|TRBV12-3/TRBV12-4|TRBJ2-2|.
TGTGCCAGCAGTCTTGGTCGGGCCGGGGAGCTGTTTTTT
CASSLGRAGELFF
>many|14|TRBV12-3/TRBV12-4|TRBJ2-7|TRBD1
TGTGCCAGCAGACCCGGACAGGATCGGTACGAGCAGTACTTC
CASRPGQDRYEQYF
>many|18|TRBV7-8|TRBJ1-2|TRBD1
TGTGCCAGCAGCTTACAATGGGACAGGAGAACCTCTAACTATGGCTACACCTTC
CASSLQWDRRTSNYGYTF
>many|17|TRBV24-1|TRBJ2-1|TRBD2
TGTGCCACCAGTGACAGACTAGCGGGAGATTTCCACAATGAGCAGTTCTTC
CATSDRLAGDFHNEQFF
>few|14|TRBV5-6|TRBJ1-1|.
TGTGCCAGCAGCTTGTTGGTCCAGAACACTGAAGCTTTCTTT
CASSLLVQNTEAFF
>many|17|TRBV12-3/TRBV12-4|TRBJ2-6|.
TGTGCCAGCAGTTTAGCCATCAGGCCCTCTGGGGCCAACGTCCTGACTTTC
CASSLAIRPSGANVLTF
>.|14|TRBV7-3|TRBJ2-5|TRBD2
TGTGCCAGCAGCTTAACCACTAGCGGGGAGACCCAGTACTTC
CASSLTTSGETQYF
>.|14|TRBV20-1|TRBJ1-1|.
TGCAGTGCTAGATATGGCTGGGTGAACACTGAAGCTTTCTTT
CSARYGWVNTEAFF
>many|14|TRBV7-9|TRBJ1-1|.
TGTGCCAGCAGCTTACGTGTAGGGGACACTGAAGCTTTCTTT
CASSLRVGDTEAFF
>many|15|TRBV30|TRBJ2-1|TRBD2
TGTGCCTGGAGTGTACTAGCGGGTGCCTACAATGAGCAGTTCTTC
CAWSVLAGAYNEQFF
>.|17|TRBV20-1|TRBJ2-4|TRBD2
TGCAGTGCCCCCGGACTAGCGGGAGGGCCAGTCAAAAACATTCAGTACTTC
CSAPGLAGGPVKNIQYF
>.|14|TRBV12-3/TRBV12-4|TRBJ1-2|.
TGTGCCAGCAGTAGGCAGGGCAGGGACTATGGCTACACCTTC
CASSRQGRDYGYTF
>.|15|TRBV10-3|TRBJ2-2|TRBD2
TGTGCCATCAGTGAGACTAGCGGGACGACCGGGGAGCTGTTTTTT
CAISETSGTTGELFF
>few|15|TRBV2|TRBJ2-2|.
TGTGCCAGCAGGGGTCAAGGGACGAACACCGGGGAGCTGTTTTTT
CASRGQGTNTGELFF
>once|13|TRBV9|TRBJ1-1|.
TGTGCCAGCAGCGTAAACAGGCAAACTGAAGCTTTCTTT
CASSVNRQTEAFF
>many|15|TRBV12-3/TRBV12-4|TRBJ2-2|.
TGTGCCAGCAGTTTGACCGGAGATGGTATCGGGGAGCTGTTTTTT
CASSLTGDGIGELFF
>many|14|TRBV11-3|TRBJ2-1|TRBD2
TGTGCCAGCAGCCCTCCGGGTGGCCGGGAGGTACAGTTCTTC
CASSPPGGREVQFF
>few|15|TRBV2|TRBJ2-2|.
TGTGCCAGCAGCTTTACCGGGACTCCTACCGGGGAGCTGTTTTTT
CASSFTGTPTGELFF
>many|17|TRBV7-3|TRBJ2-3|TRBD2
TGTGCCAGCAGCTTAACGTTCCTGGGACTAGCGGGAGATACGCAGTATTTT
CASSLTFLGLAGDTQYF
>.|16|TRBV28|TRBJ2-3|TRBD2
TGTGCCAGCAGCGAAAGGACTAGCGGCGCGGCGGATACGCAGTATTTT
CASSERTSGAADTQYF
>.|14|TRBV12-3/TRBV12-4|TRBJ2-1|.
TGTGCCAGCAGTAAACATGACAGGATGAATGAGCAGTTCTTC
CASSKHDRMNEQFF
>.|15|TRBV18|TRBJ1-5|.
TGTGCCAGCTCACTGTCGGGGCATAGCAATCAGCCCCAGCATTTT
CASSLSGHSNQPQHF
>few|16|TRBV19|TRBJ2-1|.
TGTGCCAGTAGTACCTACGACTCGGGGCCCTACAATGAGCAGTTCTTC
CASSTYDSGPYNEQFF
>.|18|TRBV6-1|TRBJ2-7|.
TGTGCCAGCAGATCCTTTTCCCCCCTACTAGGGAACCCCTACGAGCAGTACTTC
CASRSFSPLLGNPYEQYF
>many|13|TRBV18|TRBJ1-4|TRBD1
TGTGCCAGCTCAGAGGGACAGGGGCGATTTTGGTTTTTT
CASSEGQGRFWFF
>.|15|TRBV20-1|TRBJ2-1|TRBD2
TGCAGTGCTAGTTCCGGGACTAACCTCGACATAGAGCAGTTCTTC
CSASSGTNLDIEQFF
>few|14|TRBV7-9|TRBJ2-7|.
TGTGCCAGCAGCTTAGACCGCACCCGCTACGAGCAGTACTTC
CASSLDRTRYEQYF
>few|19|TRBV20-1|TRBJ2-2|TRBD2
TGCAGTGCTAGAGATTATTTCAAGGCGGGAGGAGACAACACCGGGGAGCTGTTTTTT
CSARDYFKAGGDNTGELFF
>few|16|TRBV3-1|TRBJ2-3|TRBD2
TGTGCCAGCAGCCCCCCTAGCGGGCTTGGCACAGATACGCAGTATTTT
CASSPPSGLGTDTQYF
>.|15|TRBV11-2|TRBJ2-7|.
TGTGCCAGCAGCTTGGGTATCGGGAACGCTTACGAGCAGTACTTC
CASSLGIGNAYEQYF
>few|16|TRBV7-3|TRBJ2-1|TRBD2
TGTGCCAGCAGCTCCTCGGCTACTAGCGGGACGAATGAGCAGTTCTTC
CASSSSATSGTNEQFF
>many|14|TRBV6-5|TRBJ2-5|.
TGTGCCAGCAGTTACGTAGGTTCCCAAGAGACCCAGTACTTC
CASSYVGSQETQYF
>many|13|TRBV10-3|TRBJ2-2|.
TGTGCCATTCAAACTTATAACACCGGGGAGCTGTTTTTT
CAIQTYNTGELFF
>few|14|TRBV11-2|TRBJ2-7|TRBD1
TGTGCCAGCACCAGCCTGGACAGGGGGCGAAGGCAGTACTTC
CASTSLDRGRRQYF
>.|17|TRBV3-1|TRBJ2-4|TRBD2
TGTGCCAGCAGCCAAGATCTACTAGCGGGAGAGGGGAACATTCAGTACTTC
CASSQDLLAGEGNIQYF
>many|14|TRBV30|TRBJ2-4|TRBD2
TGTGCCTGGAAGGGCCTAGCGGGAGGAGACATTCAGTACTTC
CAWKGLAGGDIQYF
>few|13|TRBV10-3|TRBJ2-7|.
TGTGCCATCAGTGAGTCAAGCCCGGGGGAGCAGTACTTC
CAISESSPGEQYF
>many|21|TRBV7-2|TRBJ2-7|TRBD2
TGTGCCAGCAGCTCGCGCGTTATCGGACTAGCGGGAGGTCTCAACCCCTACGAGCAGTACTTC
CASSSRVIGLAGGLNPYEQYF
>few|16|TRBV5-1|TRBJ2-6|TRBD1
TGCGCCAGCCGTCCCGGGACAGGGGTCGGGGCCAACGTCCTGACTTTC
CASRPGTGVGANVLTF
>.|15|TRBV7-6|TRBJ2-7|.
TGTGCCAGCAGCCCCCGACTAGGGGGGGACTACGAGCAGTACTTC
CASSPRLGGDYEQYF
>many|15|TRBV9|TRBJ2-7|TRBD2
TGTGCCAGCAGCGTGGGACTAGCAGCTACCTACGAGCAGTACTTC
CASSVGLAATYEQYF
>many|12|TRBV3-1|TRBJ2-1|.
TGTGCCAGCAGCCCTACAGAAGCCCGGCAGTTCTTC
CASSPTEARQFF
>few|14|TRBV3-1|TRBJ1-1|.
TGTGCCAGCAACAATAAGGGTGGGAACACTGAAGCTTTCTTT
CASNNKGGNTEAFF
>.|15|TRBV20-1|TRBJ2-5|.
TGCAGTGCTAGAAACCTTGTGGGGGGAGATGAGACCCAGTACTTC
CSARNLVGGDETQYF
>many|11|TRBV30|TRBJ2-2|.
TGTGCCTGGACGAACACCGGGGAGCTGTTTTTT
CAWTNTGELFF
>many|15|TRBV30|TRBJ2-5|TRBD2
TGTGCCTGGAGTGTACCGGCGGGAGGCCGCGAGACCCAGTACTTC
CAWSVPAGGRETQYF
>.|12|TRBV29-1|TRBJ1-1|.
TGCAGCGTTGAATTAGGGGGAGCTGAAGCTTTCTTT
CSVELGGAEAFF
>many|14|TRBV28|TRBJ1-5|.
TGTGCCAGCAGGAATGAAGTCAGCAATCAGCCCCAGCATTTT
CASRNEVSNQPQHF
>many|14|TRBV13|TRBJ1-4|.
TGTGCCAGCAGCTTAGCCAGGGCTCCGGAAAAACTGTTTTTT
CASSLARAPEKLFF
>few|14|TRBV27|TRBJ2-6|TRBD1
TGTGCCACCAGGGGGCCCTCTGGGGCCAACGTCCTGACTTTC
CATRGPSGANVLTF
>.|16|TRBV5-1|TRBJ1-4|.
TGCGCCAGCAGCTCAGGGGACCGTGCAACTAATGAAAAACTGTTTTTT
CASSSGDRATNEKLFF
>few|20|TRBV4-1|TRBJ1-1|TRBD1
TGCGCCAGCAGCCAAGATCCCCCCGACAGGGGGGGGTACGGAAGCACTGAAGCTTTCTTT
CASSQDPPDRGGYGSTEAFF
>.|13|TRBV28|TRBJ2-1|.
TGTGCCAGCAGCCTTGGGGCGGAGGAGGTGGGGTTCTTC
CASSLGAEEVGFF
>.|14|TRBV10-3|TRBJ2-5|.
TGTGCCATCAGTGAAGGGACCCCGGGGGAGACCCAGTACTTC
CAISEGTPGETQYF
>.|16|TRBV11-2|TRBJ2-2|TRBD2
TGTGCCAGCAGCTCCCCCCTCGCGGGAGACACCGGGGAGCTGTTTTTT
CASSSPLAGDTGELFF
>many|13|TRBV7-2|TRBJ2-3|.
TGTGCCAGCAGCTTACGGGGACCAGATACGCAGTATTTT
CASSLRGPDTQYF